One and the same sample provided the 18 T cell receptor beta chains below, sequenced in a study of metastatic and nonmetastatic thyroid tumors. Treatment of any kind had been given to no patient before thyroid surgery. Through MiXCR, TCRdb re-clonotyped the PCR reads. The sample lists some 33,000 clones; about a sixth were seen once. Specimen: blood. The receptors come from a female donor with papillary thyroid cancer or a benign thyroid nodule (not recorded which). Some clones in this sample may be carry-over from other donors' samples.

This clone was picked up a small number of times. The chain is built from TRBV6-1 and TRBJ1-1; D uncertain. Deletions cut 5 bases from V and 9 bases from J, with 10 bases between. The CDR3 runs 11 residues. The germline CDR1 and CDR2 sequences are MNHNS and SASEGT. DNA for the CDR3: TGTGCCAGCAGTCGACCTGGGAAAGCTTTCTTT. This translates into CASSRPGKAFF.

By its share, this clone is medium-sized (0.01 to 0.1%). The chain joins TRBV4-2 to TRBJ2-7; 7 bases line up with TRBD1. Germline CDR1 LGHNA, CDR2 YNFKEQ. Trimming at V came to 0 bases and at J to 2 bases, leaving 4 bases not matched to a gene. The CDR3 is made up of 15 amino acids. The CDR3 spells CASSQDLGQPYEQYF. CDR3 sequence (DNA): TGTGCCAGCAGCCAAGATCTGGGACAGCCCTACGAGCAGTACTTC.

This clone was recorded at least ten times. The gene calls are TRBV28 and TRBJ2-2; 8 bases are shared with TRBD1. Germline loops: CDR1 MDHEN, CDR2 SYDVKM. This CDR3 comprises 12 residues. The junction had 0 bases not matched to a gene; V was cut back by 5 bases and J by 7 bases. The CDR3 spells CASSTGGGELFF. The CDR3, as DNA: TGTGCCAGCAGTACAGGGGGCGGGGAGCTGTTTTTT.

In this sample, this clone turned up a few times. This may come from a read error, since a much larger clone is one base off. Other DNA variants within this sample encode the same CDR3. The chain joins TRBV7-2 to TRBJ1-1; D may be TRBD1 (5 bases). This CDR3 contains 12 residues. V lost 3 bases and J 10 bases, leaving 12 bases between the germline ends. Germline CDR1 is SGHTA and CDR2 is FQGNSA. CDR3 amino acids: CASSLDTLAAFF. CDR3 sequence (DNA): TGTGCCAGCAGCTTGGACACACTAGCAGCTTTCTTT.

Ten or more counts support this clone. The J gene is TRBJ1-2, the V gene TRBV3-1; 12 nucleotides match TRBD1. The CDR3 runs 19 residues. After removal of 2 bases from V and 4 bases from J, the junction contained 14 bases not matched to a gene. Germline CDR1 reads LGHDT; CDR2 reads YNNKEL (reference sequence). CDR3 amino acids: CASSQPTPGQGASTYGYTF. The DNA of the CDR3 is TGTGCCAGCAGCCAACCAACTCCGGGACAGGGGGCTTCTACCTATGGCTACACCTTC.

The table lists this clone with many counts. This rearrangement joins TRBV20-1 to TRBJ2-3; D is uncertain. V lost 3 bases to trimming and J lost 4 bases, with 11 bases between them. Per germline, CDR1 DFQATT and CDR2 SNEGSKA (reference sequence). This CDR3 region has 13 residues. The DNA for the CDR3 is TGCAGTGCTAGTTTTATGACGGCAGATACGCAGTATTTT. Its translation: CSASFMTADTQYF.

In its sample, this clone was seen many times. This chain links TRBV18 with TRBJ2-7; the D gene is possibly TRBD2 (5 bases). The CDR3 totals 14 residues. V lost 2 bases and J lost 3, with 11 bases in between. Germline CDR1 reads KGHSH; CDR2 reads LQKENI. The CDR3 bases are TGTGCCAGCTCACCATCCGGGGAGAACTACGAGCAGTACTTC. Its protein is CASSPSGENYEQYF.

The sample holds a few counts of this clone. The rearrangement uses TRBV10-3 and TRBJ2-5, with D perhaps matching TRBD2 (5 bases). Looked up from germline, CDR1 is ENHRY and CDR2 is SYGVKD. This CDR3 has 15 amino acids. The ends were cut back, 2 bases at V and 5 bases at J, with 15 bases in the middle. This CDR3 is CAISEKCGHGETQYF. The DNA of the CDR3 is TGTGCCATCAGTGAGAAGTGCGGGCATGGGGAGACCCAGTACTTC.

This clone has at least ten counts. The chain carries TRBV20-1 and TRBJ1-5; TRBD1 matches 10 bases. CDR3 size: 14 residues. CDR1 DFQATT and CDR2 SNEGSKA come from the germline V gene (reference sequence). The junction had 6 bases not matched to a gene; V was cut back by 6 bases and J by 4 bases. CDR3 in DNA: TGCAGTGCAGACCGGACAGGGGGTAATCAGCCCCAGCATTTT. It yields the protein CSADRTGGNQPQHF.

This clone was observed a few times. A junction boundary mismatches the germline segment, possibly from a read error. The chain carries TRBV12-3 or TRBV12-4 and TRBJ2-7; a weak D match, TRBD1 (6 bases). The CDR3 runs to 15 residues. As DNA, the CDR3 is TGTGCCGGCAGTAACCAGGGGACCCACGGGGTCGAGCAGTACTTC. Its translation is CAGSNQGTHGVEQYF.

This clone was seen ten or more times. The chain uses TRBV6-4 and TRBJ2-1; D may be TRBD1 (5 bases). The V end was cut by 5 bases, the J end by 0 bases, with 11 bases between. Germline-derived CDR1 and CDR2 are MRHNA and SNTAGT. This CDR3 is built from 15 residues. CDR3 bases: TGTGCCAGCAGTCCTAGGGGCGCCTCCTACAATGAGCAGTTCTTC. Translating it yields CASSPRGASYNEQFF.

This clone was recorded many times. CDR3 in DNA: TGTGCCAGCAATGGCGGGGCGGACTACGAGCAGTACTTC. It yields the protein CASNGGADYEQYF. The chain links TRBV6-2 or TRBV6-3 to TRBJ2-7; D is possibly TRBD2 (6 bases). The germline V gene encodes CDR1 MNHEY and CDR2 SVGEGT. The CDR3 consists of 13 residues. Between the trimmed V and J ends, which lost 7 bases and 3 bases, there was a span of 13 bases.

This clone was counted at least ten times. J is TRBJ1-4 and V is TRBV28; D perhaps matches TRBD1 (6 bases). Germline loops: CDR1 MDHEN, CDR2 SYDVKM. The length of the CDR3 is 12 residues. The V end was cut by 5 bases, the J end by 8 bases, with 9 bases between. The CDR3 sequence is CASSITGEKLFF. In DNA, the CDR3 is TGTGCCAGCAGTATAACAGGGGAAAAACTGTTTTTT.

This clone was seen repeatedly, ten times or more. V gene TRBV4-2 combines with J gene TRBJ1-6; no clear D. CDR3 length equals 16 residues. From germline, CDR1 is LGHNA and CDR2 YNFKEQ. Between the trimmed V and J ends, which lost 1 base and 9 bases, there was a span of 16 bases. CDR3 DNA: TGTGCCAGCAGCCAAGGAGTTCGGGGAGGAGGTTCACCCCTCCACTTT. Translation gives CASSQGVRGGGSPLHF.

The V gene is TRBV2, the J gene TRBJ2-7; 8 bases align to TRBD1. Germline CDR1 reads SNHLY; CDR2 reads FYNNEI. This CDR3 contains 15 residues. The ends lost 6 bases at V and 0 bases at J; junction bases unmatched: 7. This CDR3 is CASRGGQGISYEQYF. The CDR3 DNA reads as TGTGCCAGCAGGGGAGGACAGGGAATCTCCTACGAGCAGTACTTC.

This clone rates as medium-sized (0.01 to 0.1%). The chain links TRBV6-1 to TRBJ1-6; D unresolved. From germline, CDR1 is MNHNS and CDR2 SASEGT. The CDR3 has 15 residues. Trimming stripped 6 bases from V and 3 bases from J, with 12 bases between. The CDR3 DNA is TGTGCCAGCAGGGGTGGGGAGGGCTATAATTCACCCCTCCACTTT. Amino acids: CASRGGEGYNSPLHF.

Worth noting for this clone: With a much larger clone just one base away, this may be a read error. This same CDR3 is encoded by further DNA sequences in the sample. V gene TRBV24-1 combines with J gene TRBJ2-2; tentative D call: TRBD1 (5 bases). Germline-derived CDR1 and CDR2 are KGHDR and SFDVKD. V was shortened by 7 bases and J by 11 bases, with 13 bases between the two germline ends. The CDR3 totals 12 residues. CDR3 loop: CATSTGAGELFF. For the CDR3, the DNA is TGTGCCACCAGCACTGGGGCAGGCGAGCTGTTTTTT.

V gene TRBV20-1 combines with J gene TRBJ2-2, with D tentatively TRBD1 (7 bases). Trimming took 7 bases from V and 3 from J, leaving 24 bases between them. This CDR3 comprises 17 residues. Germline loops: CDR1 DFQATT, CDR2 SNEGSKA (reference sequence). DNA of the CDR3: TGCAGTGGTGGCCGGACAGGTTATAGCGGATACACCGGGGAGCTGTTTTTT. Translated: CSGGRTGYSGYTGELFF.